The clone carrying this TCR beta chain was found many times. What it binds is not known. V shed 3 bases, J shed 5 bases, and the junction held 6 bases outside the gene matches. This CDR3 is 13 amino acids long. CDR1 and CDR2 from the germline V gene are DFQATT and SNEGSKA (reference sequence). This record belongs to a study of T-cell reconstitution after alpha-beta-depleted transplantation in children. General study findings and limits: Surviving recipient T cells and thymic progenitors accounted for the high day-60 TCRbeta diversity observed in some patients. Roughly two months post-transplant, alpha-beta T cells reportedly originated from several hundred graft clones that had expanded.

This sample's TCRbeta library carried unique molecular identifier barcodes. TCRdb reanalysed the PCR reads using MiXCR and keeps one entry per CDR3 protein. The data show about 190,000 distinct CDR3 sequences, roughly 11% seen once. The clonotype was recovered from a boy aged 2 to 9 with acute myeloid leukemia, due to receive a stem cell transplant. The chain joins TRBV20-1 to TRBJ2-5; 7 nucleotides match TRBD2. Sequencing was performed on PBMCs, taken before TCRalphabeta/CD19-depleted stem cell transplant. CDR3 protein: CSARFGGGETQYF. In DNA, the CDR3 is TGCAGTGCTAGGTTCGGGGGAGGGGAGACCCAGTACTTC.